These 17 T cell receptor beta chains originate from one sample sequenced in a study of blood T cell repertoires in COVID-19 (dated by TCRdb to 2018 to 2021). Preparation of the library involved the immunoSEQ multiplex PCR assay. TCRdb carries this immuneACCESS record with in-frame sequences only. Its versions omit some clonotypes, under half of them owing to an unresolved V gene in the studies checked, with the rest unexplained. The sample records roughly 190,000 clones, around 87% of which are singletons. The top ten clonotypes cover 20% to 25% of the sample. Sequencing was performed on PBMCs or T cells enriched from blood (not recorded which). Receptor source: a woman aged 40-49 years in a cohort exposed to, infected with or recovered from COVID-19 (not recorded which).

This chain joins TRBV18 and TRBJ1-1; 7 bases fit TRBD1. CDR1 is KGHSH and CDR2 is LQKENI in the germline V gene. The CDR3 loop spans 14 amino acids. V trimming: 6 bases; J trimming: 5 bases; junction bases outside the gene matches: 9. This CDR3 reads CASSPTGTGTEAFF. Here the CDR3 DNA reads TGTGCCAGCTCCCCGACAGGGACTGGAACTGAAGCTTTCTTT.

The rearrangement links TRBV7-9 to TRBJ2-7; 8 positions match TRBD1. V lost 6 bases and J lost 3; bases outside the gene matches: 4. Germline CDR1 reads SEHNR; CDR2 reads FQNEAQ (reference sequence). This CDR3 spans 13 amino acids. The CDR3 coding sequence is TGTGCCAGCAGATCCGGACAGGGCTACGAGCAGTACTTC. Its protein is CASRSGQGYEQYF.

CDR3 loop: CAIGNPGGTDTQYF. CDR3 coding DNA: TGTGCCATCGGAAATCCGGGGGGCACAGATACGCAGTATTTT. This chain uses TRBV10-3 with TRBJ2-3; D might be TRBD2 (6 bases). The CDR3 length is 14 residues. The germline V and J ends were trimmed by 8 bases and 1 base, with 13 bases remaining between them. CDR1 is ENHRY, CDR2 SYGVKD, per germline.

This chain connects TRBV6-6 to TRBJ1-2; D might be TRBD1 (5 bases). The ends were cut back, 7 bases at V and 3 bases at J, with 15 bases in the middle. The CDR3 covers 14 residues. The germline V gene has CDR1 MNHNY and CDR2 SVGAGI (reference sequence). The CDR3 coding sequence is TGTGCCAGCACCACGGGGGATTCGGACTATGGCTACACCTTC. Translating it yields CASTTGDSDYGYTF.

On this clone: The same CDR3 is also encoded by other DNA sequences in this sample. The chain employs TRBV7-8 and TRBJ1-3, with TRBD1 as a possible D gene (6 bases). Looked up from germline, CDR1 is SGHVS and CDR2 is FQNEAQ. V lost 1 base and J 3 bases, leaving 7 bases between the germline ends. The CDR3 is 14 residues long. This CDR3 is CASSLGTVGNTIYF. The DNA for the CDR3 is TGTGCCAGCAGCTTAGGGACAGTTGGAAACACCATATATTTT. Full variable domain (missing parts from reference TRBV7-8 and TRBJ1-3): GAGVSQSPRYKVAKRGQDVALRCDPISGHVSLFWYQQALGQGPEFLTYFQNEAQLDKSGLPSDRFFAERPEGSVSTLKIQRTQQEDSAVYLCASSLGTVGNTIYFGEGSWLTVV.

The genes are TRBV14 and TRBJ2-1; the D gene is possibly TRBD2 (6 bases). Trimming shortened V by 2 bases and J by 3 bases, and 29 bases separated the two germline ends. The germline V gene has CDR1 SGHDN and CDR2 FVKESK. This CDR3 comprises 21 residues. The CDR3 DNA reads as TGTGCCAGCAGCCAAAAAAAAGAGTTTGGGCTCGGGAGCAGGGTCTACAATGAGCAGTTCTTC. Its translation: CASSQKKEFGLGSRVYNEQFF.

The V call is TRBV6-4, the J call TRBJ1-3, with D possibly TRBD1 on 5 matching bases. The CDR3 is 14 amino acids. The V end lost 8 bases, the J end lost 4 bases, and 15 bases lay between the germline ends. CDR1 and CDR2 from the germline V gene are MRHNA and SNTAGT. The CDR3 spells CASPRGGAGNTIYF. In DNA, the CDR3 is TGTGCCAGCCCCAGAGGAGGGGCCGGAAACACCATATATTTT.

This clone appeared a few times. V is TRBV5-1 and J is TRBJ2-7; 7 bases line up with TRBD2. CDR3 length: 15 amino acids. Germline loops: CDR1 SGHRS, CDR2 YFSETQ. The ends lost 0 bases at V and 7 bases at J; junction bases unmatched: 10. The CDR3 DNA is TGCGCCAGCAGCTTGGCCATCGGGGGGAGCACAGAGCAGTACTTC. This translates into CASSLAIGGSTEQYF.

The chain combines TRBV5-4 with TRBJ1-2; 10 positions agree with TRBD1. With 9 bases clipped from V and 4 bases from J, the junction kept 15 bases outside the gene matches. The CDR3 has 16 residues. Germline V gene sequence: CDR1 SGHNT, CDR2 YYREEE (reference sequence). CDR3 in amino acids: CAKPRGQGSWVYGYTF. The CDR3 region has the DNA TGTGCCAAACCTCGGGGACAGGGGTCCTGGGTCTATGGCTACACCTTC.

With respect to this clone: The same CDR3 arises from other DNA sequences in this sample as well. The chain is built from TRBV5-1 and TRBJ1-2, with TRBD1 matching over 10 bases. The CDR3 spans 15 residues. J was trimmed by 8 bases and V by 0 bases; bases with no gene match: 7. Germline V gene data show CDR1 as SGHRS and CDR2 as YFSETQ. CDR3 DNA: TGCGCCAGCAGCTTGGCAGGGGACAGGGGTCTCGGCTACACCTTC. Translated: CASSLAGDRGLGYTF.

The CDR3 coding sequence is TGTGCCAGTGGGGACAACAATCAGCCCCAGCATTTT. It encodes CASGDNNQPQHF. The rearrangement uses TRBV7-9 and TRBJ1-5; TRBD1 is a possible D gene (6 bases). This CDR3 comprises 12 residues. The V and J ends lost 9 bases and 3 bases respectively, with 9 bases between them. Germline V gene lookup returns CDR1 SEHNR and CDR2 FQNEAQ (reference sequence).

The chain couples TRBV4-3 to TRBJ1-6; tentatively, D is TRBD1 (6 bases). The CDR3 totals 15 residues. Trimming shortened V by 1 base and J by 7 bases, and 11 bases separated the two germline ends. Germline CDR1 is LGHNA and CDR2 is YSLEER. CDR3 region: CASSQGDTRNSPLHF. DNA for the CDR3: TGCGCCAGCAGCCAAGGGGACACACGGAATTCACCCCTCCACTTT.

The chain couples TRBV27 to TRBJ2-1; TRBD2 agrees at 7 bases. Germline CDR1 and CDR2: MNHEY and SMNVEV (reference sequence). V lost 5 bases to trimming and J lost 6 bases; unmatched junction nucleotides: 7. This CDR3 is 14 amino acids long. The DNA for the CDR3 is TGTGCCAGCAGTCTGCGCGGGAGAGGCAATGAGCAGTTCTTC. Translated: CASSLRGRGNEQFF.

This clone occurred a few times. The chain uses TRBV13 and TRBJ1-1, with D possibly matching TRBD1 (5 bases). Trimming took off 4 bases at V and 4 bases at J, with 10 bases between the two ends. This CDR3 region has 13 residues. CDR1 is PRHDT, CDR2 FYEKMQ, per germline (reference sequence). This CDR3 is CASSSGGATEAFF. The DNA for the CDR3 is TGTGCCAGCAGCTCAGGAGGGGCCACTGAAGCTTTCTTT.

This rearrangement joins TRBV7-9 to TRBJ2-5, with D unclear. The germline gives CDR1 SEHNR, CDR2 FQNEAQ (reference sequence). V was shortened by 4 bases and J by 1 base, with 4 bases between the two germline ends. The CDR3 length is 12 residues. The CDR3 region is CASSSRQETQYF. In DNA, the CDR3 is TGTGCCAGCAGCTCTCGCCAAGAGACCCAGTACTTC.

The V and J genes are TRBV7-2 and TRBJ2-7, with TRBD2 matching 7 bases. Germline V gene lookup returns CDR1 SGHTA and CDR2 FQGNSA. Germline trimming cut 5 bases from V and 1 base from J; bases unmatched to any gene: 20. The CDR3 contains 19 residues. The CDR3 here is CASSPRGASGALESYEQYF. CDR3 coding DNA: TGTGCCAGCAGCCCGCGGGGAGCTAGCGGCGCACTGGAATCCTACGAGCAGTACTTC.

V gene TRBV6-4 combines with J gene TRBJ1-1; maybe TRBD1 (5 bases). Trimming stripped 6 bases from V and 4 bases from J, with 18 bases between. The CDR3 totals 15 residues. The germline V gene encodes CDR1 MRHNA and CDR2 SNTAGT. The CDR3 bases are TGTGCCAGCAGGCCAAGCAGGGATTCTGGCACTGAAGCTTTCTTT. It is translated as CASRPSRDSGTEAFF.